Below are 22 T cell receptor beta chains sequenced from a single sample in a study of blood T cell repertoires in COVID-19. The data were produced by immunoSEQ multiplex PCR, yet TCRdb's version contains in-frame clones alone and is incomplete. In the table there are around 97,000 clones, almost 90% of which are singletons. Sequencing used peripheral blood. These receptors came from a human donor in a cohort sampled during active COVID-19.

The rearrangement joins TRBV3-1 (or the pseudogene TRBV3-2) to TRBJ2-3; 10 bases fit TRBD2. Germline V gives CDR1 LGHDT, CDR2 YNNKEL (reference sequence). This CDR3 has 17 residues. Trimming cost V 2 bases and J 2 bases; bases outside gene matches: 7. CDR3 nucleotides: TGTGCCAGCAGCCAACGCCTAGCGGGGGCCTTCACAGATACGCAGTATTTT. This gives the protein CASSQRLAGAFTDTQYF.

The V call is TRBV15, the J call TRBJ2-7; TRBD1 matches 8 bases. With 2 bases clipped from V and 2 bases from J, the junction kept 2 bases outside the gene matches. Germline-derived CDR1 and CDR2 are LNHNV and YYDKDF (reference sequence). The CDR3 length is 14 residues. The CDR3: CATSRQGAPYEQYF. CDR3 in DNA: TGTGCCACCAGCAGACAGGGGGCTCCCTACGAGCAGTACTTC.

This chain connects TRBV7-2 to TRBJ2-1, with 11 bases that match TRBD2. Germline V gene lookup returns CDR1 SGHTA and CDR2 FQGNSA. V was clipped by 4 bases and J by 6 bases; unmatched bases: 8. The CDR3 covers 16 residues. The CDR3 protein is CASSSQGLAGGNEQFF. CDR3 bases: TGTGCCAGCAGCTCCCAGGGGCTAGCGGGAGGCAATGAGCAGTTCTTC.

The chain joins TRBV7-2 to TRBJ1-2; 7 bases line up with TRBD1. Losses at the gene ends were 3 bases for V and 3 bases for J; bases not matched to a gene: 4. The CDR3 is 14 residues long. Germline V CDR1 and CDR2: SGHTA, FQGNSA. CDR3 region: CASSLPGTDYGYTF. CDR3 coding DNA: TGTGCCAGCAGCTTGCCCGGGACAGACTATGGCTACACCTTC.

The chain combines TRBV4-1 with TRBJ1-1, with a tentative D call TRBD1 (5 bases). The CDR3 extends over 15 amino acids. The V end was cut by 0 bases, the J end by 3 bases, with 11 bases between. Germline values: CDR1 MGHRA, CDR2 YSYEKL. CDR3 region: CASSQDLWGDTEAFF. As DNA, the CDR3 is TGCGCCAGCAGCCAAGATCTTTGGGGGGACACTGAAGCTTTCTTT.

V is TRBV14 and J is TRBJ1-4; no clear D gene. Germline CDR1 SGHDN, CDR2 FVKESK. V was trimmed by 5 bases and J by 0 bases, leaving 13 bases between them. The CDR3 sequence is 16 residues long. The CDR3 coding sequence is TGTGCCAGCAGCGCAATTCTATCGGCAACTAATGAAAAACTGTTTTTT. Its protein is CASSAILSATNEKLFF.

The rearrangement uses TRBV7-2 and TRBJ1-2, with a tentative D call TRBD1 (5 bases). Germline CDR1 SGHTA, CDR2 FQGNSA. The CDR3 has 17 residues. V was clipped by 2 bases and J by 4 bases, with 20 bases between them. This chain's CDR3 is CASSLMGGSEASYGYTF. The CDR3 nucleotides are TGTGCCAGCAGCTTAATGGGGGGGTCGGAGGCCAGCTATGGCTACACCTTC.

This chain joins TRBV7-9 and TRBJ2-7; 7 positions match TRBD1. Germline CDR1 reads SEHNR; CDR2 reads FQNEAQ (reference sequence). CDR3 length equals 15 residues. V dropped 7 bases and J dropped 2; count of bases not matched to a gene: 11. The chain's CDR3 is CASNGRGGQTYEQYF. The CDR3 DNA reads as TGTGCCAGCAATGGTCGAGGGGGCCAAACCTACGAGCAGTACTTC.

The chain couples TRBV27 to TRBJ2-1; TRBD2 matches 14 bases. The CDR3 extends over 19 amino acids. CDR1 is MNHEY and CDR2 is SMNVEV in the germline V gene (reference sequence). Trimming took 7 bases from V and 0 from J; bases not matched to a gene: 11. Here the CDR3 reads CASNLLTSGGESSYNEQFF. The DNA of the CDR3 is TGTGCCAGCAACCTTCTGACTAGCGGGGGGGAGAGCTCCTACAATGAGCAGTTCTTC.

The chain recombines TRBV5-1 with TRBJ1-2; D not certain. The CDR3 has 14 residues. CDR1 SGHRS and CDR2 YFSETQ come from the germline V gene. V was trimmed by 0 bases and J by 5 bases, leaving 11 bases between them. The CDR3 region has the DNA TGCGCCAGCAGCTTGGAAAGGGCGGGGTATGGCTACACCTTC. Protein sequence: CASSLERAGYGYTF. The variable domain in full, with the rest retrieved from reference TRBV5-1 and TRBJ1-2, is KAGVTQTPRYLIKTRGQQVTLSCSPISGHRSVSWYQQTPGQGLQFLFEYFSETQRNKGNFPGRFSGRQFSNSRSEMNVSTLELGDSALYLCASSLERAGYGYTFGSGTRLTVV.

The genes are TRBV30 and TRBJ1-2, with D tentatively TRBD1 (5 bases). The CDR3 consists of 13 residues. Trimming shortened V by 2 bases and J by 3 bases, and 10 bases separated the two germline ends. Germline values: CDR1 GTSNPN, CDR2 SVGIG (reference sequence). This CDR3 reads CAWSRGVYYGYTF. The CDR3 nucleotides are TGTGCCTGGAGTCGGGGGGTATACTATGGCTACACCTTC.

The chain couples TRBV5-1 to TRBJ1-1, with D maybe TRBD1 (5 bases). The CDR3 consists of 15 residues. Germline CDR1 and CDR2: SGHRS and YFSETQ. Trimming took 5 bases from V and 8 from J, leaving 22 bases between them. The DNA for the CDR3 is TGCGCCAGCAGACACGACAGTGCCGGTGGATCCGAAGCTTTCTTT. This translates into CASRHDSAGGSEAFF.

The chain carries TRBV11-2 and TRBJ2-1; 7 bases match TRBD2. CDR3 length: 15 amino acids. J lost 6 bases, V lost 7 bases, and 12 bases had no gene match. Germline lookup yields CDR1 SGHAT and CDR2 FQNNGV. CDR3 sequence reads: CASTPARGGTNEQFF. CDR3 coding DNA: TGTGCCAGCACCCCCGCAAGGGGAGGGACCAATGAGCAGTTCTTC.

This clone came up a few times. The J gene is TRBJ1-3, the V gene TRBV7-9, with D unresolved. The CDR3 sequence is 17 residues long. The V gene lost 7 bases and the J gene lost 0 bases, with 19 bases spanning the gap. The germline V gene has CDR1 SEHNR and CDR2 FQNEAQ (reference sequence). CDR3 in amino acids: CASNLVSVGVSGNTIYF. The CDR3 coding sequence is TGTGCCAGCAACCTAGTATCCGTCGGTGTCTCTGGAAACACCATATATTTT.

This clone was counted a single time. The V call is TRBV5-3, the J call TRBJ2-3; possibly TRBD2 for D (5 bases). TRBV5-3 is noted as an ORF with a role that remains uncertain. With 4 bases removed from V and 4 bases from J, the gap between germline ends came to 16 bases. This CDR3 has 15 amino acids. The CDR3 sequence is CARSPSLRGSDTQYF. The CDR3 DNA is TGTGCCAGAAGCCCTTCCCTACGGGGTTCAGATACGCAGTATTTT.

CDR3 coding DNA: TGCGCCAGCAGCTTGGTTTATCTACCCCACGAGCAGTACTTC. It codes for CASSLVYLPHEQYF. The V gene is TRBV5-1, the J gene TRBJ2-7, with no clear D. Per the germline V gene, CDR1 is SGHRS and CDR2 is YFSETQ. Trimming shortened V by 0 bases and J by 5 bases, and 12 bases separated the two germline ends. The CDR3 runs 14 residues.

This clone turned up a few times. The chain has TRBV6-1 and TRBJ1-5; 9 positions agree with TRBD1. The germline gives CDR1 MNHNS, CDR2 SASEGT. CDR3 length: 15 amino acids. V lost 3 bases to trimming and J lost 6 bases; unmatched junction nucleotides: 6. Written as DNA, the CDR3 is TGTGCCAGCAGTGAGGGACAGGGAGGAACTCAGCCCCAGCATTTT. Protein product: CASSEGQGGTQPQHF.

The V call is TRBV6-5, the J call TRBJ1-5, with D tentatively TRBD1 (5 bases). This CDR3 spans 13 amino acids. The germline V gene has CDR1 MNHEY and CDR2 SVGAGI. The V end lost 6 bases, the J end lost 4 bases, and 10 bases lay between the germline ends. Here the CDR3 DNA reads TGTGCCAGCAGGACGACAGTAAATCAGCCCCAGCATTTT. Translation: CASRTTVNQPQHF.

The genes are TRBV4-1 and TRBJ1-2, with TRBD1 as a possible D gene (5 bases). This CDR3 is built from 13 residues. Germline CDR1 reads MGHRA; CDR2 reads YSYEKL. The V end was cut by 4 bases, the J end by 7 bases, with 13 bases between. CDR3 bases: TGCGCCAGCAGCCCCGGGGGGGACGCTGGCTACACCTTC. Translating it yields CASSPGGDAGYTF.

The chain recombines TRBV11-3 with TRBJ2-1; 8 positions agree with TRBD2. CDR1 SGHNT and CDR2 YENEEA come from the germline V gene. With V trimmed by 4 bases and J by 8 bases, 1 base remained unmatched. This CDR3 has 12 amino acids. The CDR3 spells CASSSGGDEQFF. Here the CDR3 DNA reads TGTGCCAGCAGCTCCGGGGGGGATGAGCAGTTCTTC.

The chain joins TRBV27 to TRBJ1-5, with 7 positions matching TRBD1. CDR3 length: 15 amino acids. With 4 bases clipped from V and 4 bases from J, the junction kept 7 bases outside the gene matches. CDR1 is MNHEY and CDR2 is SMNVEV in the germline V gene (reference sequence). In DNA form, the CDR3 reads TGTGCCAGCAGTTCGAGACAGGGTGGGAATCAGCCCCAGCATTTT. The encoded protein is CASSSRQGGNQPQHF.

This chain connects TRBV28 to TRBJ2-7, with 7 bases fitting TRBD2. CDR3 length: 13 amino acids. V shed 2 bases and J 2 bases; nucleotides not matched to a gene: 0. Per germline, CDR1 MDHEN and CDR2 SYDVKM. DNA for the CDR3: TGTGCCAGCAGTTTAAGCGGGGCCTACGAGCAGTACTTC. It encodes CASSLSGAYEQYF.